Listed below are T cell receptor beta chains from one sample, sequenced in a study of blood T cell repertoires in COVID-19. Sequencing was performed with immunoSEQ multiplex PCR; in TCRdb, only in-frame clones are kept and a portion is missing. The sample shows 250,000 to 350,000 clones, approximately 83% of them seen only once. The sample was peripheral blood. The receptor source for this set is a person aged 65-85 years with COVID-19, enrolled during active disease. Both conserved end residues are part of each CDR3. A D gene is named only where the DNA matches it firmly. Expanded clones are given a class, and other clones once, few, many or no size at all.

J: TRBJ2-1
V: TRBV18
D: TRBD2
size: NA
CDR3: CASSPRGRGSSYNEQFF
DNA: TGTGCCAGCTCACCACGGGGGAGGGGCAGCTCCTACAATGAGCAGTTCTTC

J: TRBJ1-6
V: TRBV4-2
D: NA
size: NA
CDR3: CASSGRVGNSPLHF
DNA: TGTGCCAGCAGCGGCCGGGTTGGGAATTCACCCCTCCACTTT

J: TRBJ1-1
V: TRBV7-2
D: TRBD1
size: NA
CDR3: CASAMTGALNTEAFF
DNA: TGTGCCAGCGCCATGACAGGGGCCTTGAACACTGAAGCTTTCTTT

J: TRBJ2-5
V: TRBV7-2
D: NA
size: NA
CDR3: CASSLVRGLAEETQYF
DNA: TGTGCCAGCAGCTTAGTCAGGGGCCTAGCGGAAGAGACCCAGTACTTC

J: TRBJ2-7
V: TRBV11-2
D: NA
size: few
CDR3: CASRSRADEQYF
DNA: TGTGCCAGCAGGTCCAGGGCAGACGAGCAGTACTTC

J: TRBJ1-1
V: TRBV5-6
D: NA
size: NA
CDR3: CASSYVAGFEAFF
DNA: TGTGCCAGCAGCTACGTGGCGGGGTTTGAAGCTTTCTTT

J: TRBJ1-1
V: TRBV7-9
D: TRBD1
size: NA
CDR3: CASSRTGGTTEAFF
DNA: TGTGCCAGCAGCAGGACAGGGGGCACCACTGAAGCTTTCTTT

J: TRBJ2-6
V: TRBV7-2
D: TRBD1
size: NA
CDR3: CASSQYRGAGANVLTF
DNA: TGTGCCAGCAGCCAATACAGGGGTGCTGGGGCCAACGTCCTGACTTTC

J: TRBJ2-3
V: TRBV4-3
D: TRBD1
size: NA
CDR3: CASSPRDRADTQYF
DNA: TGCGCCAGCAGCCCAAGGGACAGGGCAGATACGCAGTATTTT

J: TRBJ2-3
V: TRBV11-2
D: NA
size: NA
CDR3: CASSLVVGGEDTQYF
DNA: TGTGCCAGCAGCTTAGTTGTGGGAGGCGAAGATACGCAGTATTTT

J: TRBJ1-2
V: TRBV7-9
D: NA
size: NA
CDR3: CASQGQAGATTNYGYTF
DNA: TGTGCCAGCCAAGGTCAAGCAGGGGCGACAACTAACTATGGCTACACCTTC

J: TRBJ1-1
V: TRBV7-9
D: TRBD1
size: NA
CDR3: CASRGQGTNTEAFF
DNA: TGTGCCAGCAGAGGACAGGGAACGAACACTGAAGCTTTCTTT

J: TRBJ2-2
V: TRBV5-4
D: NA
size: NA
CDR3: CVSTLRSGATGELFF
DNA: TGTGTCAGCACCTTACGTAGCGGAGCAACCGGGGAGCTGTTTTTT

J: TRBJ1-3
V: TRBV12-3/TRBV12-4
D: NA
size: NA
CDR3: CASSFSSGNTIYF
DNA: TGTGCCAGCAGTTTCTCCTCTGGAAACACCATATATTTT

J: TRBJ1-6
V: TRBV7-3
D: TRBD1
size: NA
CDR3: CASSLWGPGQGINSPLHF
DNA: TGTGCCAGCAGCTTATGGGGGCCGGGACAGGGGATTAATTCACCCCTCCACTTT

J: TRBJ1-1
V: TRBV18
D: TRBD1
size: NA
CDR3: CASSPPVSGRGMNTEAFF
DNA: TGTGCCAGCTCACCACCGGTTTCGGGCAGGGGGATGAACACTGAAGCTTTCTTT

J: TRBJ1-1
V: TRBV30
D: NA
size: NA
CDR3: CAWNQRLSNTEAFF
DNA: TGTGCCTGGAACCAACGACTTTCGAACACTGAAGCTTTCTTT

J: TRBJ2-7
V: TRBV19
D: NA
size: NA
CDR3: CASSRQESSYEQYF
DNA: TGTGCCAGTAGTCGACAGGAATCCTCCTACGAGCAGTACTTC

J: TRBJ1-5
V: TRBV6-1
D: NA
size: few
CDR3: CASSEFGQPQHF
DNA: TGTGCCAGCAGTGAATTCGGTCAGCCCCAGCATTTT

J: TRBJ2-2
V: TRBV30
D: NA
size: once
CDR3: CAWSKIANTGELFF
DNA: TGTGCCTGGAGTAAAATCGCGAACACCGGGGAGCTGTTTTTT

J: TRBJ2-7
V: TRBV30
D: TRBD2
size: once
CDR3: CAWSQGLAGYEQYF
DNA: TGTGCCTGGAGTCAGGGACTAGCGGGATACGAGCAGTACTTC

J: TRBJ2-1
V: TRBV7-9
D: TRBD2
size: many
CDR3: CAGGTIERNEQFF
DNA: TGTGCCGGAGGGACTATCGAACGCAATGAGCAGTTCTTC

J: TRBJ1-2
V: TRBV9
D: NA
size: NA
CDR3: CASSPGPDEYGYTF
DNA: TGTGCCAGCAGCCCAGGCCCGGATGAGTACGGCTACACCTTC

J: TRBJ1-4
V: TRBV20-1
D: TRBD1
size: NA
CDR3: CSASGQQKLFF
DNA: TGCAGTGCCTCGGGACAGCAAAAACTGTTTTTT

J: TRBJ2-1
V: TRBV9
D: TRBD1
size: NA
CDR3: CASSGTGTGAAEQFF
DNA: TGTGCCAGCAGCGGTACCGGGACAGGGGCGGCTGAGCAGTTCTTC

J: TRBJ2-7
V: TRBV4-1
D: TRBD2
size: NA
CDR3: CASSQVGSGGNEQYF
DNA: TGCGCCAGCAGCCAAGTAGGGTCGGGGGGTAACGAGCAGTACTTC

J: TRBJ1-5
V: TRBV4-3
D: NA
size: NA
CDR3: CASSQVLRAVHAF
DNA: TGCGCCAGCAGCCAAGTTTTGAGGGCGGTCCATGCTTTT

J: TRBJ1-1
V: TRBV9
D: TRBD1
size: NA
CDR3: CASSGPGQSATEAFF
DNA: TGTGCCAGCAGCGGACCGGGACAGTCGGCCACTGAAGCTTTCTTT

J: TRBJ2-7
V: TRBV5-6
D: TRBD2
size: NA
CDR3: CASSPTRTSGLYEQYF
DNA: TGTGCCAGCAGCCCTACCCGGACTAGCGGTCTCTACGAGCAGTACTTC

J: TRBJ2-7
V: TRBV27
D: TRBD2
size: NA
CDR3: CASSTTGGWEQYF
DNA: TGTGCCAGCAGTACGACCGGGGGGTGGGAGCAGTACTTC

J: TRBJ1-5
V: TRBV9
D: NA
size: NA
CDR3: CASSVGEGRNQPQHF
DNA: TGTGCCAGCAGCGTAGGGGAGGGACGCAATCAGCCCCAGCATTTT

J: TRBJ2-1
V: TRBV19
D: NA
size: NA
CDR3: CASSSRGYNEQFF
DNA: TGTGCCAGTAGCTCCAGGGGATACAATGAGCAGTTCTTC

J: TRBJ1-5
V: TRBV19
D: TRBD1
size: NA
CDR3: CASSSPRTGGDQPQHF
DNA: TGTGCCAGTAGTAGCCCTCGGACAGGGGGCGATCAGCCCCAGCATTTT

J: TRBJ2-5
V: TRBV5-1
D: TRBD2
size: NA
CDR3: CASSLSRGGKETQYF
DNA: TGCGCCAGCAGCTTGTCTCGCGGGGGGAAAGAGACCCAGTACTTC